This TCR beta chain originates from a study of siplizumab effects on memory and regulatory T cells. Study-wide results and caveats: Unstimulated subsets were the mapping target of only a minor fraction of alloreactive clones. Proliferating Tregs taken from siplizumab cultures were not shown to have a confirmed suppressive function.

Per sample, the assay covered roughly 9.2 x 10^4 TCR templates. Only in-frame clones appear in the TCRdb table, and some are missing; sequencing was by immunoSEQ multiplex PCR. This sample has approximately 120,000 clones; 85% to 95% occur once, and the top ten carry about 0.16%. J gave up 0 bases and V 3 bases, and 2 bases lay outside the gene matches. The CDR3 sequence is 15 residues long. Germline V gene lookup returns CDR1 SEHNR and CDR2 FQNEAQ (reference sequence). This clone was detected a few times. Its antigen is unknown. This clonotype originated in a human donor in good health. The genes are TRBV7-9 and TRBJ1-2; TRBD1 matches at 9 bases. Material: non-Treg CD4+ T cells sorted from blood. The CDR3 loop is CASSLGQGPNYGYTF. CDR3 bases: TGTGCCAGCAGCTTGGGACAGGGCCCTAACTATGGCTACACCTTC.